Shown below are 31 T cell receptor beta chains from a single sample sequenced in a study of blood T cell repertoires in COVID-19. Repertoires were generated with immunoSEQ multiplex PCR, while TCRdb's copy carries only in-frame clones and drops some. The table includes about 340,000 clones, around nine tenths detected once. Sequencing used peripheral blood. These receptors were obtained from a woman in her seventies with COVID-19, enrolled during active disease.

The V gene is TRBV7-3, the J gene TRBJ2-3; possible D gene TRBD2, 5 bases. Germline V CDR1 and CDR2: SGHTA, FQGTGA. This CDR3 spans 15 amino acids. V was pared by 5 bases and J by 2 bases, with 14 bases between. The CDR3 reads CASSPGLAPTDTQYF. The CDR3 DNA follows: TGTGCCAGCAGCCCTGGACTGGCCCCCACAGATACGCAGTATTTT.

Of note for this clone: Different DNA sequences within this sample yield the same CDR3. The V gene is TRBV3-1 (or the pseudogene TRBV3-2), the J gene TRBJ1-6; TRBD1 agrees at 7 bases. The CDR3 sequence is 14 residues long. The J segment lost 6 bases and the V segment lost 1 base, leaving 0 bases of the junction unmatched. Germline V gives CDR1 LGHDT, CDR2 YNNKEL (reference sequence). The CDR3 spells CASSQAGGNSPLHF. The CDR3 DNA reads TGTGCCAGCAGCCAAGCAGGGGGTAATTCACCCCTCCACTTT.

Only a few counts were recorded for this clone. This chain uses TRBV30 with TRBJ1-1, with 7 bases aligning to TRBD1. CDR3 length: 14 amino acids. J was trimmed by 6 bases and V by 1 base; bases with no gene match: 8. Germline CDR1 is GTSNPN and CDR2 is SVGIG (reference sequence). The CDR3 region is CAWSGKGAKAEAFF. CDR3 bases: TGTGCCTGGAGTGGAAAGGGGGCGAAGGCTGAAGCTTTCTTT.

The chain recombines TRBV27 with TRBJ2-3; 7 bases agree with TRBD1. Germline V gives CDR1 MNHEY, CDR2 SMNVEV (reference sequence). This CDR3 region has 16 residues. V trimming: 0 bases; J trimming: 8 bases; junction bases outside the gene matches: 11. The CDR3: CASSLSHETGKGTQYF. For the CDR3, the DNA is TGTGCCAGCAGTTTATCCCACGAGACAGGGAAAGGTACGCAGTATTTT.

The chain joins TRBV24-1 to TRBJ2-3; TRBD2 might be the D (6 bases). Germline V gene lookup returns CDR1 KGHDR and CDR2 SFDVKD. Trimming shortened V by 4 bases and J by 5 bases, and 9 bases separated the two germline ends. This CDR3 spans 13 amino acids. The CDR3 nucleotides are TGTGCCACCAGTGACCCTAGCGTAGATACGCAGTATTTT. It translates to CATSDPSVDTQYF.

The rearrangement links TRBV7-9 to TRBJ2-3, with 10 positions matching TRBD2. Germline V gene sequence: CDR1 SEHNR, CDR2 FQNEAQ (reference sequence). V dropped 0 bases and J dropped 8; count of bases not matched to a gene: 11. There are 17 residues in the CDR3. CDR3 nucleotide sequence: TGTGCCAGCAGCTTAGCGACCCTAGCGGGGGCCGGCGGTACGCAGTATTTT. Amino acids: CASSLATLAGAGGTQYF.

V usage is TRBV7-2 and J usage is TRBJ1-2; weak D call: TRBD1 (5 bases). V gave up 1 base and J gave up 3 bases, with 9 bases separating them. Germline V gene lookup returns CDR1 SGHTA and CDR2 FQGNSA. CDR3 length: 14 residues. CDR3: CASSLVSTDYGYTF. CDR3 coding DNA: TGTGCCAGCAGCTTAGTTTCGACAGACTATGGCTACACCTTC.

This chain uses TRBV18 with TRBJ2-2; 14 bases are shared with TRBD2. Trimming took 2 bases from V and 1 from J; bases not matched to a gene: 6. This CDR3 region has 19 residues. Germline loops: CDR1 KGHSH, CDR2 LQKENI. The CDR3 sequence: CASSPWGTSGGLNTGELFF. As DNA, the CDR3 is TGTGCCAGCTCACCATGGGGGACTAGCGGGGGACTGAACACCGGGGAGCTGTTTTTT.

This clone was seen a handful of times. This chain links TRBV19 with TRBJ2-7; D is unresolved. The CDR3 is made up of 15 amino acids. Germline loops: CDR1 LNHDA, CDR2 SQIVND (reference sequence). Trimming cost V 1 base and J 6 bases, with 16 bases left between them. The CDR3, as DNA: TGTGCCAGTAGTATAGGTCTAGAGTTATTAGGCGAGCAGTACTTC. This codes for CASSIGLELLGEQYF.

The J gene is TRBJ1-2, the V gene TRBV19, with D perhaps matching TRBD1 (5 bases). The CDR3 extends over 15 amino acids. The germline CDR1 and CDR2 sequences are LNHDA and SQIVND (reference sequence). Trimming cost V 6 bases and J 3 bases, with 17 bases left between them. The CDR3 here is CASSAGRGGDYGYTF. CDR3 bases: TGTGCCAGTAGCGCGGGGAGGGGAGGAGACTATGGCTACACCTTC.

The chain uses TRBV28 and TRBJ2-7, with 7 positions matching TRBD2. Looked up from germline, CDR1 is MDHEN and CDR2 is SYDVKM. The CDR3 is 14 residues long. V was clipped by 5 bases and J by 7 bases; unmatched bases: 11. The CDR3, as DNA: TGTGCCAGCAGTCTAGTAACCGGGGGGAGGGAGCAGTACTTC. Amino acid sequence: CASSLVTGGREQYF. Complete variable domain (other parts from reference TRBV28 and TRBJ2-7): DVKVTQSSRYLVKRTGEKVFLECVQDMDHENMFWYRQDPGLGLRLIYFSYDVKMKEKGDIPEGYSVSREKKERFSLILESASTNQTSMYLCASSLVTGGREQYFGPGTRLTVT.

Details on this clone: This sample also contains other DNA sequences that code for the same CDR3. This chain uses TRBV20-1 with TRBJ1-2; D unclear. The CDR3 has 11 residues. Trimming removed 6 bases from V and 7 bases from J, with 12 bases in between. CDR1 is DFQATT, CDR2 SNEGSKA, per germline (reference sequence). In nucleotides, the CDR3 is TGCAGTGCCCCGGATCGGGGTGGCTACACCTTC. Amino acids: CSAPDRGGYTF.

CDR3 sequence reads: CASSFGTGEEKLFF. The CDR3 coding sequence is TGTGCCAGCAGTTTCGGGACAGGGGAAGAAAAACTGTTTTTT. This chain connects TRBV2 to TRBJ1-4; TRBD1 agrees at 10 bases. Per germline, CDR1 SNHLY and CDR2 FYNNEI. This CDR3 has 14 residues. V was pared by 5 bases and J by 8 bases, with 5 bases of the junction left unmatched.

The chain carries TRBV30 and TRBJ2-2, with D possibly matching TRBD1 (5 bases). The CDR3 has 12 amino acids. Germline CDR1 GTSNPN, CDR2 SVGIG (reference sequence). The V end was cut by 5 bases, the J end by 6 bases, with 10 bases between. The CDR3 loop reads CAWARAPGELFF. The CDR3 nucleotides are TGTGCCTGGGCCAGGGCCCCCGGGGAGCTGTTTTTT.

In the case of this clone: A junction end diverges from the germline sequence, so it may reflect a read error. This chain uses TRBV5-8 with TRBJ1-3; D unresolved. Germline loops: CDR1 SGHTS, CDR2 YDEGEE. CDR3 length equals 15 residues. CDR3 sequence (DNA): TGTGCCAGCACCTTGGATTCGGGGATCGGAAACACCATATATTTT. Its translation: CASTLDSGIGNTIYF.

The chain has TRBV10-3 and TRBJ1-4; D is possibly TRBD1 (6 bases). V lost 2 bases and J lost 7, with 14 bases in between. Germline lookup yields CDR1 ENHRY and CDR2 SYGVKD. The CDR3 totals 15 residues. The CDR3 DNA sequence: TGTGCCATCAGTGAGAAGACAGGTGGGGCTGAAAAACTGTTTTTT. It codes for CAISEKTGGAEKLFF.

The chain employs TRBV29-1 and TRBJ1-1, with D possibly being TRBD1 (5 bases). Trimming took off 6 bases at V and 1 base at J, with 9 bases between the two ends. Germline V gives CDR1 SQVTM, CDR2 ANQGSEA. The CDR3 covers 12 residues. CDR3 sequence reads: CSVATENTEAFF. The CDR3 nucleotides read TGCAGCGTCGCGACAGAGAACACTGAAGCTTTCTTT.

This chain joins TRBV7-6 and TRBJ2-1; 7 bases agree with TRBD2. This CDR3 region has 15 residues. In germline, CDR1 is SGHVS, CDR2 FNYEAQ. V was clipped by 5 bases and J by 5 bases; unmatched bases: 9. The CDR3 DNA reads TGTGCCAGCAGCCAGGGAACTAGCGAAGACAATGAGCAGTTCTTC. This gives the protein CASSQGTSEDNEQFF.

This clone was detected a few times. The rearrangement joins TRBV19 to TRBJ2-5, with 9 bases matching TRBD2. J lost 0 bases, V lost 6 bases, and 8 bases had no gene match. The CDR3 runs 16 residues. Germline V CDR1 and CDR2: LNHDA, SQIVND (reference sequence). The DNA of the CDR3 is TGTGCCAGTAGCTCTCGGAGCGGGGGGAACCAAGAGACCCAGTACTTC. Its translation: CASSSRSGGNQETQYF.

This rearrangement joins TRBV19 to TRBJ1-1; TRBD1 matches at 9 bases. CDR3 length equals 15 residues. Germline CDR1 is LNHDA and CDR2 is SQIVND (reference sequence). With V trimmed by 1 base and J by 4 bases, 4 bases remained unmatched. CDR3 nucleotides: TGTGCCAGTAGTATAGGTACAGGGGGCCCCACTGAAGCTTTCTTT. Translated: CASSIGTGGPTEAFF.

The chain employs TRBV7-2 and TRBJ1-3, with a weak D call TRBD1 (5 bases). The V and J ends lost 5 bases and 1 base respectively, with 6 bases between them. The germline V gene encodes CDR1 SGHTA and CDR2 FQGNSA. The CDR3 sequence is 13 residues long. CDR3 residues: CASSRGSGNTIYF. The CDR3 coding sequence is TGTGCCAGCAGCAGGGGTTCTGGAAACACCATATATTTT.

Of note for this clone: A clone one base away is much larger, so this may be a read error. CDR3 amino acids: CASSLDRANSPLHF. The CDR3 coding sequence is TGTGCCAGCAGCTTGGACAGGGCTAATTCACCCCTCCACTTT. The V gene is TRBV7-9, the J gene TRBJ1-6, with TRBD1 identical over 8 bases. Germline lookup yields CDR1 SEHNR and CDR2 FQNEAQ (reference sequence). The CDR3 loop spans 14 amino acids. V shed 3 bases, J shed 6 bases, and the junction held 1 base outside the gene matches. The full variable domain, its missing parts supplied by reference TRBV7-9 and TRBJ1-6, is DTGVSQNPRHKITKRGQNVTFRCDPISEHNRLYWYRQTLGQGPEFLTYFQNEAQLEKSRLLSDRFSAERPKGSFSTLEIQRTEQGDSAMYLCASSLDRANSPLHFGNGTRLTVT.

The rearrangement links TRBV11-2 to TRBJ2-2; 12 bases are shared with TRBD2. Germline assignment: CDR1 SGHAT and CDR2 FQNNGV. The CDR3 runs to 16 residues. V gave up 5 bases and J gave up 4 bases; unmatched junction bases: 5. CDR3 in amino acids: CASSPRLAGVTGELFF. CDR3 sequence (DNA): TGTGCCAGCAGCCCCAGACTAGCGGGGGTCACCGGGGAGCTGTTTTTT.

The CDR3 reads CASSRGGQGAEKLFF. For the CDR3, the DNA is TGTGCCAGTAGTAGGGGCGGACAGGGGGCCGAAAAACTGTTTTTT. This chain links TRBV19 with TRBJ1-4, with 11 bases fitting TRBD1. The CDR3 covers 15 residues. The trim removed 4 bases at V and 8 bases at J, leaving 6 bases unmatched. Looked up from germline, CDR1 is LNHDA and CDR2 is SQIVND (reference sequence).

This CDR3 reads CASSQLKGIISYEQYF. The CDR3 nucleotides are TGCGCCAGCAGTCAACTTAAGGGGATTATCTCCTACGAGCAGTACTTC. The rearrangement links TRBV23-1 to TRBJ2-7; the D gene is possibly TRBD1 (5 bases). TRBV23-1 is known as an ORF, though its function is uncertain. V lost 2 bases and J 0 bases, leaving 14 bases between the germline ends. This CDR3 spans 16 amino acids.

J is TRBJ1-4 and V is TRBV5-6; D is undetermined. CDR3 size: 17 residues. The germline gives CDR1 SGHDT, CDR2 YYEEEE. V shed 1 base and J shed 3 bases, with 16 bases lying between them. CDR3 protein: CASSLQKSSSSNEKLFF. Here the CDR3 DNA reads TGTGCCAGCAGCTTGCAAAAATCCAGTTCCTCTAATGAAAAACTGTTTTTT.

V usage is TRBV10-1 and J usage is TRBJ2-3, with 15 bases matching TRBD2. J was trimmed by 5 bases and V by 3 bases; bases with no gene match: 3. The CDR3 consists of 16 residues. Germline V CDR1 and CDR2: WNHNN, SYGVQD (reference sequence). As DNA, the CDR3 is TGCGCCAGCAGTGACGGGACTAGCGGGGGGCTAGATACGCAGTATTTT. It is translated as CASSDGTSGGLDTQYF.

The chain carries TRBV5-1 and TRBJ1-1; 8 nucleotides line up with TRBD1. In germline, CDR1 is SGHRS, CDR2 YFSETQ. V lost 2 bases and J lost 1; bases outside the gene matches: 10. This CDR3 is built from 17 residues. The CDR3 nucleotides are TGCGCCAGCAGCTTATACGCCCAGACAGGGGCGAACACTGAAGCTTTCTTT. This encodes CASSLYAQTGANTEAFF.

CDR3 nucleotide sequence: TGTGCCTGCTACAGCCAGGCCCCTGGAAACACCATATATTTT. It codes for CACYSQAPGNTIYF. V gene TRBV30 combines with J gene TRBJ1-3; D not resolved. V lost 6 bases, J lost 2 bases, and 14 bases lay in between. The CDR3 contains 14 residues. Germline loops: CDR1 GTSNPN, CDR2 SVGIG (reference sequence).

The CDR3 DNA is TGTGCCAGCAGCCAAATGGGACAGGGGGCGAACACCATATATTTT. Translated, it gives CASSQMGQGANTIYF. This chain joins TRBV11-2 and TRBJ1-3, with 12 bases identical to TRBD1. The CDR3 length is 15 residues. Losses at the gene ends were 5 bases for V and 7 bases for J; bases not matched to a gene: 6. Per germline, CDR1 SGHAT and CDR2 FQNNGV.

CDR3 region: CASSQETGVSPLHF. CDR3 coding DNA: TGCGCCAGCAGCCAAGAAACAGGGGTATCACCCCTCCACTTT. The genes are TRBV4-3 and TRBJ1-6; 7 bases map to TRBD1. The CDR3 extends over 14 amino acids. From germline, CDR1 is LGHNA and CDR2 YSLEER. After removal of 0 bases from V and 10 bases from J, the junction contained 3 bases not matched to a gene.